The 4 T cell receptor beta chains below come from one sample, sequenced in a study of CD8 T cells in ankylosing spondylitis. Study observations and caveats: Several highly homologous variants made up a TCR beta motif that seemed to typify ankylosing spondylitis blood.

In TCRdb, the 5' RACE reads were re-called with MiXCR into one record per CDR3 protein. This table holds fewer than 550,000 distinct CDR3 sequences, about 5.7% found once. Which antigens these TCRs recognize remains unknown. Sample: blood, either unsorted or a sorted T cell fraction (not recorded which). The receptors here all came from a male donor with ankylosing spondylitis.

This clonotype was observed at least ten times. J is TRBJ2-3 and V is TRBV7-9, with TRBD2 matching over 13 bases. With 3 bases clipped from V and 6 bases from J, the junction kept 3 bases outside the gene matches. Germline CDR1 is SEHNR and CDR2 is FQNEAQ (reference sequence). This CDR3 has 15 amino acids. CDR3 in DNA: TGTGCCAGCAGCTTCACTAGCGGGGGGGTTGATACGCAGTATTTT. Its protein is CASSFTSGGVDTQYF.

This chain's CDR3 is CASSHITGLAGANEQFF. The CDR3 DNA reads as TGTGCCAGCAGCCATATTACCGGACTAGCGGGAGCCAATGAGCAGTTCTTC. This chain joins TRBV3-1 and TRBJ2-1, with TRBD2 identical over 13 bases. V dropped 3 bases and J dropped 6; count of bases not matched to a gene: 8. The CDR3 contains 17 residues. Per germline, CDR1 LGHDT and CDR2 YNNKEL (reference sequence).

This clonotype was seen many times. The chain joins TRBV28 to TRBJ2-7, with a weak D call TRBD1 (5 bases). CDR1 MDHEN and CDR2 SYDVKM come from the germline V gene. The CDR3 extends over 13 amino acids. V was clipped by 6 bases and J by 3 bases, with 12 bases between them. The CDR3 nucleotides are TGTGCCAGCAGCCCCGGACAACGCTACGAGCAGTACTTC. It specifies CASSPGQRYEQYF.

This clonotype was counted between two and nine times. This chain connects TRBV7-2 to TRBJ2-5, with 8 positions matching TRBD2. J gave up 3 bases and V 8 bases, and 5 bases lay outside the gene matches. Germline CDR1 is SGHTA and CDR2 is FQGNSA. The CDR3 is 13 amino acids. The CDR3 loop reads CASGRGGEETQYF. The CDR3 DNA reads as TGTGCCAGCGGCCGGGGGGGAGAAGAGACCCAGTACTTC.